A selection of T cell receptor beta chains follows, all from one sample in a study of shared clonotypes between healthy human individuals. Profiled with immunoSEQ multiplex PCR; TCRdb holds only in-frame clones, not every one. Seen here are approximately 620,000 clones, around 97% observed once, and the top ten hold 0.057%. Sequenced sample: naive CD4+ T cells sorted from blood. The source is a woman aged 30 to 39 in good health. Both conserved end residues are part of each CDR3. Each record gives: D gene, V gene, J gene, CDR3 protein. A D gene is named only where the DNA matches it firmly.

D gene: .
V gene: TRBV7-9
J gene: TRBJ2-7
CDR3 protein: CASSLSSGISYEQYF

D gene: .
V gene: TRBV19
J gene: TRBJ1-5
CDR3 protein: CAVGSDRLGSQPQHF

D gene: TRBD1
V gene: TRBV28
J gene: TRBJ1-2
CDR3 protein: CASSLRALIGAGGSGYTF

D gene: TRBD1
V gene: TRBV29-1
J gene: TRBJ1-3
CDR3 protein: CSVGDSGNTIYF

D gene: TRBD1
V gene: TRBV28
J gene: TRBJ1-4
CDR3 protein: CASSLSRQGEKLFF

D gene: TRBD1
V gene: TRBV7-3
J gene: TRBJ1-1
CDR3 protein: CASSFDRGTEAFF

D gene: .
V gene: TRBV5-1
J gene: TRBJ2-7
CDR3 protein: CASSPLGTLSYEQYF

D gene: TRBD1
V gene: TRBV29-1
J gene: TRBJ2-3
CDR3 protein: CSGLDRGGTDTQYF

D gene: .
V gene: TRBV2
J gene: TRBJ2-4
CDR3 protein: CASSEGRIAKNIQYF

D gene: TRBD2
V gene: TRBV5-1
J gene: TRBJ2-5
CDR3 protein: CASSRLAVETQYF

D gene: .
V gene: TRBV7-8
J gene: TRBJ2-3
CDR3 protein: CASSLDSGRAITDTQYF

D gene: TRBD2
V gene: TRBV15
J gene: TRBJ2-5
CDR3 protein: CATRPKTSGKETQYF

D gene: .
V gene: TRBV10-1
J gene: TRBJ2-3
CDR3 protein: CASSDGVVGTDTQYF

D gene: TRBD2
V gene: TRBV28
J gene: TRBJ2-1
CDR3 protein: CASSLLAGNNEQFF

D gene: .
V gene: TRBV28
J gene: TRBJ1-2
CDR3 protein: CASSYGRTMGQGPSYGYTF

D gene: TRBD2
V gene: TRBV27
J gene: TRBJ2-2
CDR3 protein: CASKRRELGELFF

D gene: TRBD1
V gene: TRBV7-9
J gene: TRBJ2-7
CDR3 protein: CASSGTGGLGKGQYF